This TCR beta chain was sequenced for a study of shared clonotypes between healthy human individuals. The overall study: Those who served as donors were a couple of women and three men between the ages of 18 and 49.

Sequencing was performed on unsorted PBMC DNA using ten immunoSEQ deep assay plates. TCRdb's table, derived via immunoSEQ multiplex PCR, lists solely in-frame clones and lacks some. Of about 470,000 clones in the sample, about 85% are singletons; the top ten hold about 12%. Germline CDR1 reads GTSNPN; CDR2 reads SVGIG (reference sequence). The length of the CDR3 is 14 residues. Trimming at V came to 6 bases and at J to 2 bases, leaving 7 bases not matched to a gene. The chain joins TRBV30 to TRBJ2-3; 8 bases match TRBD2. The TCR was taken from a woman aged 40 to 50 in good health. Some clones in this sample may be carry-over from other donors' samples. The sample was PBMCs. The CDR3: CACVRLANTDTQYF. CDR3 nucleotides: TGTGCCTGTGTTCGACTAGCGAACACAGATACGCAGTATTTT.